This T cell receptor (beta chain) was retrieved from a study of regulatory T cells in long-lasting Graves disease. Whole-study findings and limits: Examination was confined to peripheral blood, excluding thyroid tissue.

CDR3-region Arm-PCR and iRepertoire HTBI primers produced the TCR beta libraries. MiXCR, run by TCRdb on the multiplex PCR reads, gives a single entry per CDR3 protein. The table has 680,000 or so distinct CDR3 sequences, roughly 15% seen once. Documented time point: newly diagnosed GD, antithyroid drugs for less than 3 months. PBMC RNA served as the TCR library source. This clonotype was observed a few times. What it recognizes is unknown. Another study also made use of these data, one on T cells in Graves' hyperthyroidism and ophthalmopathy. As that study records: Prediction of ophthalmopathy progression came a median roughly 7.1 months pre-onset.

This specimen was peripheral blood mononuclear cells (PBMCs), taken at new diagnosis, from a patient treated with antithyroid drugs. This TCR was recovered from a woman aged 25 to 39 with Graves disease.

CDR3 DNA sequence: TGTGCCAGCAGTGAAGGTAATAGGGCTGGCTACACCTTC. It yields the protein CASSEGNRAGYTF. The genes are TRBV2 and TRBJ1-2; D ambiguous. This CDR3 comprises 13 residues. Per germline, CDR1 SNHLY and CDR2 FYNNEI. Deletions cut 1 base from V and 7 bases from J, with 10 bases between.